This T cell receptor (beta chain) stems from a study of CD8+CD57+ T cells in acquired aplastic anemia (dated by TCRdb to 2017 to 2018). About the study as a whole: On average, sorted CD4+ and CD8+ cells yielded approximately 3 ug of extracted DNA, with a range of roughly 0.17 to 27.4 ug. Healthy donor samples averaged roughly 10 million reads for CD4+ and under 12 million for CD8+ cells.

Profiling of TCR beta VDJ combinations and CDR3 sequences used genomic DNA as the template. An Illumina HiSeq 2000 was the platform used for TCR repertoire sequencing. In the paper's pipeline: TRBV/TRBJ rearrangement plots, CDR3 size and DJ length profiles, and Simpson's diversity index were used to assess repertoires. Whichever DNA sequence was most abundant in the deep sequencing data was defined as the immunodominant clone. CDR3 amino acid sequences were screened for sharing across subjects and compared with published repertoires and the VDJdb database. TCRdb took the public reads, trimmed them with fastp at Q25, ran MiXCR for clone calling and kept in-frame beta chains. Under each unique CDR3 protein, matching rows form one entry showing the most common genes and DNA. TCRdb's processing, not the authors' own work, is the source of the V and J calls. This sample comprises about 160,000 distinct CDR3 sequences, around 45% of them detected only once. The top ten hold approximately 1% of the sample.

TCR repertoires of sorted CD4+ and CD8+ blood T cells from severe aplastic anemia patients and healthy subjects were deep-sequenced in the study. Ficoll-Paque density gradient centrifugation was used to isolate peripheral blood mononuclear cells. Before DNA was extracted, CD4+ and CD8+ T cells were sorted using either FACS or magnetic beads. CDR1 and CDR2 (LNHDA, SQIVND) derive from the germline V gene (reference sequence). The CDR3 contains 15 residues, cysteine and phenylalanine counted. Of all the DNA, just the CDR3 is kept, 45 bases in frame from base 1. V sheds 2 bases and J sheds 0 bases, leaving 7 bases between their ends. Overall study results and their limits: No significant difference in CD8+ Simpson's diversity was found between patients and healthy controls (P=0.060). Some 27 CD8+ CDR3 sequences were found in both patients and controls but appeared to be highly expressed in patients and within the immunodominant clones of the patients.

Worth noting for this clonotype: The antigen it recognizes is unknown. No much larger clone exists at a distance of one base, and base qualities are not known.

The TCR sequence derives from a human donor in good health. The chain was built from TRBV19 and TRBJ2-2, with no D gene named confidently. Sequenced input: sorted CD4+, CD8+, or CD8+CD57+ T cells (not recorded which) from PBMCs. The sequenced DNA: TGTGCCAGTAGTATACGGACCCCGAACACCGGGGAGCTGTTTTTT. The encoded protein is CASSIRTPNTGELFF.